This T cell receptor beta chain was identified during a study of T cells after yellow fever vaccination. Unmatched junction bases numbered 3, after V lost 3 bases and J lost 3 bases. Per the germline V gene, CDR1 is SQVTM and CDR2 is ANQGSEA. The CDR3 runs 13 residues. This clonotype showed up just a few times. Its cognate antigen is unknown. MiXCR, run by TCRdb on the 5' RACE reads, gives a single entry per CDR3 protein. This table has 200,000 to 300,000 distinct CDR3 sequences, over 10% appearing once. Study-level findings and limits: Faster peaking, at day 5 versus 15, marked a secondary response that was weaker.

The genes are TRBV29-1 and TRBJ2-3; 7 bases are a match to TRBD2. The sequence was collected from a man aged 25-40 years who received the YFV17D yellow fever vaccine. The starting material was CD4+ T cells sorted from PBMCs, obtained 45 days after the yellow fever booster vaccination. CDR3 region: CSVERTRTDTQYF. The CDR3 DNA is TGCAGCGTTGAGAGGACTAGAACAGATACGCAGTATTTT.